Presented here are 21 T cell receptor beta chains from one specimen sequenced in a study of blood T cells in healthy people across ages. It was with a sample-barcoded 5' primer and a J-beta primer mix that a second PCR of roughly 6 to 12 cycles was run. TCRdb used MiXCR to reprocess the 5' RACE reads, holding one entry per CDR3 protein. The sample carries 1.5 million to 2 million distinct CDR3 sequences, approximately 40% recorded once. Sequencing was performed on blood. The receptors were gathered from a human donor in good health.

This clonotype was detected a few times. CDR3: CATSDPSGLGTDTQYF. CDR3 in DNA: TGTGCCACCAGTGACCCCTCAGGGTTGGGCACAGATACGCAGTATTTT. V is TRBV24-1 and J is TRBJ2-3; a weak D match, TRBD1 (5 bases). V shed 4 bases and J shed 1 base, with 14 bases lying between them. Germline assignment: CDR1 KGHDR and CDR2 SFDVKD. This CDR3 contains 16 residues.

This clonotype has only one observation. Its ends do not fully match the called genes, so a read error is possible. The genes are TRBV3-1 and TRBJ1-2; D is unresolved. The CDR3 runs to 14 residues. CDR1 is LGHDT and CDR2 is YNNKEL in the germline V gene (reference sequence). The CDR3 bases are TGTGTCAGCAGCCAAGAAGCCGACTCCCGGGGCTACACCTTC. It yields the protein CVSSQEADSRGYTF.

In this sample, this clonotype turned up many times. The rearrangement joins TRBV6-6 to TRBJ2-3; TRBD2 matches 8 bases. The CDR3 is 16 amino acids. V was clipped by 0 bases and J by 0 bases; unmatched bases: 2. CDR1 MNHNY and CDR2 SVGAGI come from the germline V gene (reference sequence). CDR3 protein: CASSYSAGGSTDTQYF. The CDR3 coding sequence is TGTGCCAGCAGTTACTCTGCGGGGGGCAGCACAGATACGCAGTATTTT.

CDR3 loop: CATSRDKVRTRVGQPQHF. As DNA, the CDR3 is TGTGCCACCAGCAGAGATAAGGTCCGGACAAGGGTAGGACAGCCCCAGCATTTT. The gene calls are TRBV15 and TRBJ1-5; tentative D call: TRBD1 (5 bases). Between the trimmed V and J ends, which lost 0 bases and 7 bases, there was a span of 22 bases. This CDR3 has 18 residues. Germline V gene sequence: CDR1 LNHNV, CDR2 YYDKDF (reference sequence).

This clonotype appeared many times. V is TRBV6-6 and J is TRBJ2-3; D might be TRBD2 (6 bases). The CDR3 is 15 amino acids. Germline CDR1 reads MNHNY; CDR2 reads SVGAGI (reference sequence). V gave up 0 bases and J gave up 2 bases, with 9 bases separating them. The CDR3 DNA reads TGTGCCAGCAGTTACTCGGGGGGACTCACAGATACGCAGTATTTT. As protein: CASSYSGGLTDTQYF.

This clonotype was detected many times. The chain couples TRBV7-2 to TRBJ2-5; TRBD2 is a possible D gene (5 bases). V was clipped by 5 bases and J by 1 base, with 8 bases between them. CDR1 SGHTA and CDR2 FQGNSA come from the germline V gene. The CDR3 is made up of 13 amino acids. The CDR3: CASSTRPQETQYF. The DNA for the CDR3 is TGTGCCAGCAGCACTAGGCCCCAAGAGACCCAGTACTTC.

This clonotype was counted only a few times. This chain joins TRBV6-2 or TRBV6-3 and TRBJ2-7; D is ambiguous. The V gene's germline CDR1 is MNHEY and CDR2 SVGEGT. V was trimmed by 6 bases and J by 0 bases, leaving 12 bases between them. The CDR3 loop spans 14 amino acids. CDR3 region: CASRNRPVSYEQYF. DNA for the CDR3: TGTGCCAGCAGGAATAGGCCAGTCTCCTACGAGCAGTACTTC.

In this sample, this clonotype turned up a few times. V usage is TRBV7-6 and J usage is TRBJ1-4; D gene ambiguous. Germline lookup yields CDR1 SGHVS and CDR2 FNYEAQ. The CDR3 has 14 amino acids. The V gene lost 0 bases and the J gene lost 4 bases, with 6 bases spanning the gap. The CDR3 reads CASSLAGNNEKLFF. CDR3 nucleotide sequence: TGTGCCAGCAGCTTAGCAGGGAATAATGAAAAACTGTTTTTT.

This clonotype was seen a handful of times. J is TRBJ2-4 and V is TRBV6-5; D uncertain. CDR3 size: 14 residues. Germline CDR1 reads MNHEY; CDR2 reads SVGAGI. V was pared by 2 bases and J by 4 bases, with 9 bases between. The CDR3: CASSYDHRKNIQYF. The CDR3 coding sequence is TGTGCCAGCAGTTACGATCACCGAAAAAACATTCAGTACTTC.

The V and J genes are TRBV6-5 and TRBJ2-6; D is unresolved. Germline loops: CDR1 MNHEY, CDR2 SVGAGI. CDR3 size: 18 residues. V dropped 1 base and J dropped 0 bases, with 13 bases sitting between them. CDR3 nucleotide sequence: TGTGCCAGCAGTTACTATGCCCCCCGTTACTCTGGGGCCAACGTCCTGACTTTC. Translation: CASSYYAPRYSGANVLTF.

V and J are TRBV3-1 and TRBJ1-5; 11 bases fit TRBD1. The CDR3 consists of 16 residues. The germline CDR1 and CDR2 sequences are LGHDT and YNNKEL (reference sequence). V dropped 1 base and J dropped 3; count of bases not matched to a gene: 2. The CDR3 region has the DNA TGTGCCAGCAGCCAAGGGGGACAGGGGGACAATCAGCCCCAGCATTTT. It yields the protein CASSQGGQGDNQPQHF.

The chain's CDR3 is CASRLARQETQYF. In DNA, the CDR3 is TGTGCCAGCCGATTAGCGAGACAGGAGACCCAGTACTTC. V gene TRBV2 combines with J gene TRBJ2-5; perhaps D is TRBD1 or TRBD2 (5 bases each). This CDR3 comprises 13 residues. Trimming cost V 8 bases and J 5 bases, with 15 bases left between them. CDR1 and CDR2 (germline): SNHLY, FYNNEI.

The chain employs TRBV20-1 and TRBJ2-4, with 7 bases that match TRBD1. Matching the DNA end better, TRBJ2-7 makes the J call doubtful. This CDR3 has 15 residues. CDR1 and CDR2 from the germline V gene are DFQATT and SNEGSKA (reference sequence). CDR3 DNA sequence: TGCAGTGCTAGTCGAGGGGGCGCGACTGGGCACGAGCAGTACTTC. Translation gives CSASRGGATGHEQYF.

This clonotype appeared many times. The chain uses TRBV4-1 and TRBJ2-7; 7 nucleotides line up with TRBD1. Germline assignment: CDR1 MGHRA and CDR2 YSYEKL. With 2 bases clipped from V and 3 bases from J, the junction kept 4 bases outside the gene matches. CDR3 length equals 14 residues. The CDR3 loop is CASSQRQGLYEQYF. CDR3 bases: TGCGCCAGCAGCCAACGACAGGGTCTCTACGAGCAGTACTTC.

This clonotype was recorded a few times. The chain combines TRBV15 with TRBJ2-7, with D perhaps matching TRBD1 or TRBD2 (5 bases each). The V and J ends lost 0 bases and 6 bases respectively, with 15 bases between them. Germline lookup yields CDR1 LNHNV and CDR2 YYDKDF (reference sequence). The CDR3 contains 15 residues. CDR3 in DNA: TGTGCCACCAGCAGAGATTTGGCTGAGGGGCGCGAGCAGTACTTC. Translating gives CATSRDLAEGREQYF.

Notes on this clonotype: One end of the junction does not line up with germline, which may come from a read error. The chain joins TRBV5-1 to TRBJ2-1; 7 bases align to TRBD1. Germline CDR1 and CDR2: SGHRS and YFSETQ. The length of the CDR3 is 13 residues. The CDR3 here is CASSWDSYSEQFF. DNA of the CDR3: TGCGCCAGCAGCTGGGACAGCTACAGTGAGCAGTTCTTC.

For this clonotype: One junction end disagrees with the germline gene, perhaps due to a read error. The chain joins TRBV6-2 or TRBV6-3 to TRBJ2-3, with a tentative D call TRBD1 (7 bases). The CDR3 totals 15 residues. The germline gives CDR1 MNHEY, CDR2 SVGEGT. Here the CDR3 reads CASSPEGAGPDTQYF. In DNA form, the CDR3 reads TGTGCCAGCAGCCCGGAGGGGGCTGGGCCAGATACACAGTATTTT.

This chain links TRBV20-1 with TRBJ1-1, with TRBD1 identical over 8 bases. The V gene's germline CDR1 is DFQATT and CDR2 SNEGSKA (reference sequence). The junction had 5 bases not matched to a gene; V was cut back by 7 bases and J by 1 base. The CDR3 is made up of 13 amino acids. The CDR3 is CSVTGGWNTEAFF. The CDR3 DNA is TGCAGTGTTACAGGGGGTTGGAACACTGAAGCTTTCTTT.

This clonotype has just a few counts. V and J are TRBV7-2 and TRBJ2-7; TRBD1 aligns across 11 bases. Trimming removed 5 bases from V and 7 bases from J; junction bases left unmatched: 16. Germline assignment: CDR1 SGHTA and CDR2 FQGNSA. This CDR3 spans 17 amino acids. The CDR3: CASSLRGNGQGALEQYF. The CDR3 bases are TGTGCCAGCAGCCTCCGAGGGAATGGACAGGGGGCGTTGGAGCAGTACTTC.

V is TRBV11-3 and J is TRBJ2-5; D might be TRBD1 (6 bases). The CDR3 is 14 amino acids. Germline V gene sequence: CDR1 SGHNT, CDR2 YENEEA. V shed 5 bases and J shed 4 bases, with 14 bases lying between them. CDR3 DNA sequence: TGTGCCAGCAGCACATACAGGGAACGAGAGACCCAGTACTTC. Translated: CASSTYRERETQYF.

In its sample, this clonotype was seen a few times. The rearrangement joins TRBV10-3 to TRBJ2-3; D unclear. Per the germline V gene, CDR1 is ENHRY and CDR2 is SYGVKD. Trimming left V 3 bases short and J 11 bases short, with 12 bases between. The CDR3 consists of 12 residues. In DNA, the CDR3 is TGTGCCATCAGTGATTTAAGTGGTGGGCAGTATTTT. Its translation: CAISDLSGGQYF.